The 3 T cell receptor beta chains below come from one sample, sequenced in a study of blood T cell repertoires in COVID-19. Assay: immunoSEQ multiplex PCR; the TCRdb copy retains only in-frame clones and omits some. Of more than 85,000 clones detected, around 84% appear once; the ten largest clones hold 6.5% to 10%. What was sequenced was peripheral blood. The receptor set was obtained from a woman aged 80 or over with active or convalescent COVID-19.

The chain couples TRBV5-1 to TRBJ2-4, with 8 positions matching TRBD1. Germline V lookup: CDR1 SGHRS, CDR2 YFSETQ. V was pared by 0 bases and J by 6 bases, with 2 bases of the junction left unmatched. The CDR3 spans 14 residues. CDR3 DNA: TGCGCCAGCAGCTTGGTCCAGGGGGCAAACATTCAGTACTTC. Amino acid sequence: CASSLVQGANIQYF.

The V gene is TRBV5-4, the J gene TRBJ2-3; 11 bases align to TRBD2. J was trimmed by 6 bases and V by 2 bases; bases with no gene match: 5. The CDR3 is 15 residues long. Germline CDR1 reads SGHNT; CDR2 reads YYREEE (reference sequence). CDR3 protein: CASSFGPSGRDTQYF. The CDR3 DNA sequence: TGTGCCAGCAGCTTCGGTCCTAGCGGGAGGGATACGCAGTATTTT.

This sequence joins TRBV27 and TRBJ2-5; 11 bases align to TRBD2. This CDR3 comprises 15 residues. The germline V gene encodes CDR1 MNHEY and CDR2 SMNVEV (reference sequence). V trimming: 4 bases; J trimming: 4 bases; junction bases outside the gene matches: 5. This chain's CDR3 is CASSSSGRLGETQYF. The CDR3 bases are TGTGCCAGCAGTTCTAGCGGGAGGTTGGGAGAGACCCAGTACTTC.